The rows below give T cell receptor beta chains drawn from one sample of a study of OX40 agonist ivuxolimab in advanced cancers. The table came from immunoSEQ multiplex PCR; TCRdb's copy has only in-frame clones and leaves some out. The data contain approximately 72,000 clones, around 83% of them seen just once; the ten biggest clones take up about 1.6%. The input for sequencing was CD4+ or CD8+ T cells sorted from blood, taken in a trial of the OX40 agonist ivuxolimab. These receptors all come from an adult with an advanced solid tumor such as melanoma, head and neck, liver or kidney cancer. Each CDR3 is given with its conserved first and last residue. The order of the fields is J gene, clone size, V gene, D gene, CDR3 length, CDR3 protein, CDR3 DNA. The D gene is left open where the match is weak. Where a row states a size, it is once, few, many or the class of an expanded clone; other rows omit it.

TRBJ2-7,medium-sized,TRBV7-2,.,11,CASSPYYEQYF,TGTGCCAGCAGTCCTTACTACGAGCAGTACTTC
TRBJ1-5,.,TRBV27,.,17,CASSPFFGRDGNQPQHF,TGTGCCAGCAGCCCCTTTTTCGGTAGGGATGGCAATCAGCCCCAGCATTTT
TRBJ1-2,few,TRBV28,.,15,CASKNPGKTLYGYTF,TGTGCCAGCAAAAACCCGGGAAAAACTCTCTATGGCTACACCTTC
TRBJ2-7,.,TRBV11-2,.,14,CASSLLGRGYEQYF,TGTGCCAGCAGCTTACTCGGGAGAGGATACGAGCAGTACTTC
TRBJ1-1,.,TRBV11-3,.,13,CASSSHPQAGAFF,TGTGCCAGCAGCTCCCACCCCCAGGCCGGAGCTTTCTTT
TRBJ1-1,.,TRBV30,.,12,CAWSLRPTEAFF,TGTGCCTGGAGTCTTAGACCCACTGAAGCTTTCTTT
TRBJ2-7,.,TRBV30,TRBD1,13,CASSRDRAYEQYF,TGTGCCTCCTCCCGGGACAGGGCCTACGAGCAGTACTTC
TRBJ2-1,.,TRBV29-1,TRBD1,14,CSVDELTGGNEQFF,TGCAGCGTTGACGAATTGACAGGGGGCAATGAGCAGTTCTTC
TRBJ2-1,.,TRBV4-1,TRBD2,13,CASSQHWEGEQFF,TGCGCCAGCAGCCAACACTGGGAGGGCGAGCAGTTCTTC
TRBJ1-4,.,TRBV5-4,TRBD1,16,CASSLKNRGPQEKLFF,TGTGCCAGCAGCTTGAAAAACAGGGGGCCCCAGGAAAAACTGTTTTTT
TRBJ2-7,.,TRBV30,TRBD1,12,CAWSDVRDSLDF,TGTGCCTGGTCGGACGTCCGGGACAGCCTAGACTTC
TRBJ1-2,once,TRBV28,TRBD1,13,CASSTGEPYGYTF,TGTGCCAGCAGTACAGGGGAACCTTATGGCTACACCTTC
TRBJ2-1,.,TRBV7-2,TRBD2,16,CASSLAPGLAVGEQFF,TGTGCCAGCAGCTTAGCCCCGGGACTAGCGGTCGGGGAGCAGTTCTTC
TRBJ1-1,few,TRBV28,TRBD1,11,CGATGPTEAFF,TGTGGTGCGACAGGGCCCACTGAAGCTTTCTTT
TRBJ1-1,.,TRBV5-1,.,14,CASSLRPRNTEAFF,TGCGCCAGCAGCTTGCGGCCTAGGAACACTGAAGCTTTCTTT
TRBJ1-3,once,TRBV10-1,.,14,CASRENRDGNTIYF,TGCGCCAGCAGGGAAAACAGGGATGGAAACACCATATATTTT
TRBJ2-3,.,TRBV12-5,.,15,CASGPSGESTDTQYF,TGTGCTAGTGGTCCGAGCGGAGAGAGCACAGATACGCAGTATTTT
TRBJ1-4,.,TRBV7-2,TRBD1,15,CASSLGDREYEKLFF,TGTGCCAGCAGCTTAGGGGACAGGGAATATGAAAAACTGTTTTTT
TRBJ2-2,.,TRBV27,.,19,CASSKDTGFTHSNTGELFF,TGTGCCAGCAGCAAGGATACAGGGTTCACCCATTCGAACACCGGGGAGCTGTTTTTT
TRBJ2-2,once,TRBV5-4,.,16,CASSLVRQGGGGELFF,TGTGCCAGCAGCTTGGTTCGGCAGGGAGGTGGCGGGGAGCTGTTTTTT
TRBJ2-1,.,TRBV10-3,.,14,CAISDRDGYNEQFF,TGTGCCATCAGTGATCGGGACGGCTACAATGAGCAGTTCTTC
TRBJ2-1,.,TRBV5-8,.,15,CASSSSRSSYNEQFF,TGTGCCAGCAGCTCCAGTCGGAGCTCCTACAATGAGCAGTTCTTC
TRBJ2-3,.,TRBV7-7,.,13,CASSRDPTDTQYF,TGTGCTAGCAGCCGAGACCCGACAGATACGCAGTATTTT
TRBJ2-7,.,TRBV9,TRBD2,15,CASSIDGGSMNEQYF,TGTGCCAGCAGCATTGACGGCGGGAGCATGAACGAGCAGTACTTC
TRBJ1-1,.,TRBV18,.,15,CASSPEKGRYTEAFF,TGTGCCAGCTCACCCGAGAAGGGGAGGTACACTGAAGCTTTCTTT
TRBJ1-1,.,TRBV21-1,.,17,CANSLKGTQRLNTEAFF,TGTGCCAACAGCTTGAAGGGAACACAGCGCTTGAACACTGAAGCTTTCTTT
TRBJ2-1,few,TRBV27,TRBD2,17,CASSPASGRYYHNEQFF,TGTGCCAGCAGTCCGGCCAGCGGGAGGTATTACCACAATGAGCAGTTCTTC
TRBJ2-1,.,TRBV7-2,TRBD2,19,CASSARGGPGLARYNEQFF,TGTGCCAGCAGCGCTAGGGGGGGACCGGGACTAGCGAGATACAATGAGCAGTTCTTC
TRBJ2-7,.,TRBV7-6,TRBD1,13,CASSPGQGIEQYF,TGTGCCAGCAGTCCGGGACAGGGGATCGAGCAGTACTTC
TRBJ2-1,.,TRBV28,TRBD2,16,CASNGGRAESYNEQFF,TGTGCCAGCAATGGCGGGAGGGCCGAATCCTACAATGAGCAGTTCTTC
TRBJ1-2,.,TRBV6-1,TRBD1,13,CASSEDRVIGYTF,TGTGCCAGCAGTGAGGACAGGGTAATTGGCTACACCTTC
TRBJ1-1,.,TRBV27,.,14,CASSRTIIGTEAFF,TGTGCCAGCAGTCGAACCATTATTGGCACTGAAGCTTTCTTT
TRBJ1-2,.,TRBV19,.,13,CASFTPGTHGYTF,TGTGCCAGTTTCACCCCCGGGACCCATGGCTACACCTTC
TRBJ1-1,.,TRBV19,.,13,CASTGRSLREAFF,TGTGCCAGTACCGGCCGGTCCCTGAGGGAAGCTTTCTTT
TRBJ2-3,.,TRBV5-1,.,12,CASSWDGDTQYF,TGCGCCAGCAGCTGGGACGGGGATACGCAGTATTTT
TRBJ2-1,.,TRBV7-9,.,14,CASNPGLVNNEQFF,TGTGCCAGCAATCCGGGACTGGTGAACAATGAGCAGTTCTTC
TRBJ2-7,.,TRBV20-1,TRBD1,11,CSAGDRDEQYF,TGCAGTGCCGGGGACAGGGACGAGCAGTACTTC
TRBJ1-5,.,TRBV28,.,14,CASRWDTSYQPQHF,TGTGCCAGCAGATGGGACACATCATATCAGCCCCAGCATTTT
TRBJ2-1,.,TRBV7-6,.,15,CASSGRAGTYNEQFF,TGTGCCAGCAGCGGCCGGGCGGGGACTTACAATGAGCAGTTCTTC
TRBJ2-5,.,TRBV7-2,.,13,CASSLKVRETQYF,TGTGCCAGCAGCTTAAAAGTTAGGGAGACCCAGTACTTC
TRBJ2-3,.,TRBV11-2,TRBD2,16,CASSTGLAGGTDTQYF,TGTGCCAGCAGCACTGGACTAGCGGGAGGGACAGATACGCAGTATTTT
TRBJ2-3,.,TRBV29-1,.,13,CSAGTEFTDTQYF,TGCAGCGCCGGGACGGAGTTCACAGATACGCAGTATTTT
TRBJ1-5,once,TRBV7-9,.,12,CASSLEGSPQHF,TGTGCCAGCAGCTTAGAGGGGAGCCCCCAGCATTTT
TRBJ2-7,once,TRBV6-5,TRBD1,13,CASSSRDRPEQYF,TGTGCCAGCAGTTCCCGGGACAGGCCAGAGCAGTACTTC
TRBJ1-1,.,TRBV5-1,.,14,CASSLEGEGSEAFF,TGCGCCAGCAGCCTGGAGGGGGAGGGGAGTGAAGCTTTCTTT
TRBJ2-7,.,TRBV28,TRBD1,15,CASSTPGQGTYEQYF,TGTGCCAGCAGTACACCGGGACAGGGCACCTACGAGCAGTACTTC
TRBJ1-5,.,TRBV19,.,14,CASVSFYSNQPQHF,TGTGCCTCGGTATCCTTTTATAGCAATCAGCCCCAGCATTTT
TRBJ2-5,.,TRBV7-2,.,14,CASSPAAGEETQYF,TGTGCCAGCAGTCCCGCGGCGGGCGAAGAGACCCAGTACTTC
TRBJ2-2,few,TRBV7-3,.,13,CASSPSATGELFF,TGTGCCAGCAGCCCCTCGGCGACCGGGGAGCTGTTTTTT
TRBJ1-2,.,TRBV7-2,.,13,CASSLAEVSGYTF,TGTGCCAGCAGCTTAGCGGAGGTTTCGGGCTACACCTTC
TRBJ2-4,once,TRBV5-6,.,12,CASSFGWNIQYF,TGTGCCAGCAGCTTCGGGTGGAACATTCAGTACTTC
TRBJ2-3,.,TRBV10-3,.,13,CAIKSAITDTQYF,TGTGCCATCAAATCTGCCATCACAGATACGCAGTATTTT
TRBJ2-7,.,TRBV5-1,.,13,CASSLAYGYEQYF,TGCGCCAGCAGCTTGGCCTATGGGTACGAGCAGTACTTC
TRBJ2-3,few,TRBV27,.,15,CASSPTTGARGAQYF,TGTGCCAGCAGTCCAACGACAGGCGCACGGGGGGCGCAGTATTTT
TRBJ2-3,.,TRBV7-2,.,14,CASSIQGGADTQYF,TGTGCCAGCAGCATACAGGGGGGGGCAGATACGCAGTATTTT
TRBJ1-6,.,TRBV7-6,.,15,CASSLSDQGGAPLHF,TGTGCCAGCAGCTTAAGCGACCAGGGTGGCGCACCCCTCCACTTT
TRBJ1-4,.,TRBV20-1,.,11,CSALWNEKLFF,TGCAGTGCCCTCTGGAATGAAAAACTGTTTTTT